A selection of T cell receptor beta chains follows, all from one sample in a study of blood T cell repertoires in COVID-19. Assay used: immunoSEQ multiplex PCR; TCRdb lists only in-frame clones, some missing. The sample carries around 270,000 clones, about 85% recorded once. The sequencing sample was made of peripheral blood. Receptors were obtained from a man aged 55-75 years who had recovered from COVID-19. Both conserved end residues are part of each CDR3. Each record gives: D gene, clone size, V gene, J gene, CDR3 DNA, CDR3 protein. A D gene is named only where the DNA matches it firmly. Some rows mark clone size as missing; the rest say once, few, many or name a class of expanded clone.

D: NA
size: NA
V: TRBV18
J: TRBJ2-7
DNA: TGTGCCAGCTCACCCATCGGTGACTACGAGCAGTACTTC
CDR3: CASSPIGDYEQYF

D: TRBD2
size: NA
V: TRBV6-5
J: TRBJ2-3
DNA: TGTGCCGCGGTGGGCGGGGGGGCGGATACGCAGTATTTT
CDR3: CAAVGGGADTQYF

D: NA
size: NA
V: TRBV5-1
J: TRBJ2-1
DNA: TGCGCCAGCAGCTTGACTCTAGCAATCAATGAGCAGTTCTTC
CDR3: CASSLTLAINEQFF

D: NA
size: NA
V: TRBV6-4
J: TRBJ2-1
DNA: TGTGCCAGCAGCCTAGAGAGGGGGACCTACAATGAGCAGTTCTTC
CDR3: CASSLERGTYNEQFF

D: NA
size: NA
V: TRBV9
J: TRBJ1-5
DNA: TGTGCCAGCAGCGTAGGGGGGCTACGAGGATTTGAGCCCCAGCATTTT
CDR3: CASSVGGLRGFEPQHF

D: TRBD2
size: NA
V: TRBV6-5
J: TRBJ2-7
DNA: TGTGCCAGCACTCTCACCTCAGGACTAGCGGCCGAGCAGTACTTC
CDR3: CASTLTSGLAAEQYF

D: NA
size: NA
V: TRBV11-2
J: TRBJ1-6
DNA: TGTGCCAGCAGCTCTTACTCCCTCGAGGGCTTTTATAATTCACCCCTCCACTTT
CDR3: CASSSYSLEGFYNSPLHF

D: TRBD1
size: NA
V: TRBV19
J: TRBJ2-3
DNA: TGTGCCAGTAGTATATACAGGGGGCGGACAGATACGCAGTATTTT
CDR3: CASSIYRGRTDTQYF

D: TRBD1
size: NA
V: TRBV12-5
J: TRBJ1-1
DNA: TGTGCTAGTGGTTTAGGACTCGGGACAGGGTCCCCTGAAGCTTTCTTT
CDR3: CASGLGLGTGSPEAFF

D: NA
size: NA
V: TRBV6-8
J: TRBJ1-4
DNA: TGTGCCAGCAGCCATACCGGGGGGCGGAGAGAAAAACTGTTTTTT
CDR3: CASSHTGGRREKLFF

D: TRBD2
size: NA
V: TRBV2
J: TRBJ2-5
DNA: TGTGCCAGCAGTGCGGCGCGGGGGGTTCAAGAGACCCAGTACTTC
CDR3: CASSAARGVQETQYF

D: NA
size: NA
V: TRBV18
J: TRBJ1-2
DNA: TGTGCCAGCTCACCAGAAGACTACTATGGCTACACCTTC
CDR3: CASSPEDYYGYTF

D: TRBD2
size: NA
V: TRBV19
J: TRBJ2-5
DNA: TGTGCCAGTTGTATAGCGGGGGGTCGTAAGGAGACCCAGTACTTC
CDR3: CASCIAGGRKETQYF

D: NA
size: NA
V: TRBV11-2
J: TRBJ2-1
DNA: TGTGCCAGCAGCTTTTACCGGCAGGTCCAGGATGAGCAGTTCTTC
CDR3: CASSFYRQVQDEQFF

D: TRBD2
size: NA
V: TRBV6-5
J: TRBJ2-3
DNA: TGTGCCAGCAGTTCCCGGGGAGGGGGCACAGATACGCAGTATTTT
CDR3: CASSSRGGGTDTQYF

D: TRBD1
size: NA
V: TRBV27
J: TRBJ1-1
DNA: TGTGCCAGCAGTCTCCAGGGGGCCCCTGAAGCTTTCTTT
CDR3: CASSLQGAPEAFF

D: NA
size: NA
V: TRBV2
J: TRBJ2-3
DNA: TGTGCCAGCAGTGATGAGTTCGGGTCTTTATTTGTAGATACGCAGTATTTT
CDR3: CASSDEFGSLFVDTQYF

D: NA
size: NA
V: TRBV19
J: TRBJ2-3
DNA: TGTGCCAGTAGTATCGGACCTTCTATGGGGCCCACAGATACGCAGTATTTT
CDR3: CASSIGPSMGPTDTQYF

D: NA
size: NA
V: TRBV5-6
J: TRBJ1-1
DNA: TGTGCCAGCAGCTCAGTGAGGACTGAAGCTTTCTTT
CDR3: CASSSVRTEAFF

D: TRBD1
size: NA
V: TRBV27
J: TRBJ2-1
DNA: TGTGCCAGCACCTTCGCAGGGGGCCGGGAGCAGTTCTTC
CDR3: CASTFAGGREQFF

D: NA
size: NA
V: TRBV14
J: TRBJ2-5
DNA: TGTGCCAGCAGCCAGAGGGCTCGAGGGACCCAGTACTTC
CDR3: CASSQRARGTQYF

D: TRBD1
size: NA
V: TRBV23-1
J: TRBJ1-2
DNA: TGCGCCAGCAGTCAATCGGGGACAGATGGCTACACCTTC
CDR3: CASSQSGTDGYTF

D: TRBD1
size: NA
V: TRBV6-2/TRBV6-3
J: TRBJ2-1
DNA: TGTGCCAGCAGTTCCCCGGGACAGCGAGTTTACAATGAGCAGTTCTTC
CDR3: CASSSPGQRVYNEQFF

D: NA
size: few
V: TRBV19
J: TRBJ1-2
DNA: TGTGCCAGTAGTCCCTACCGGACAGACTATGGCTACACCTTC
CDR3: CASSPYRTDYGYTF

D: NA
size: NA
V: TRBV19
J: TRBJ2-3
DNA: TGTGCCAGTAGTCCCAGGGGAGATACGCAGTATTTT
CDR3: CASSPRGDTQYF

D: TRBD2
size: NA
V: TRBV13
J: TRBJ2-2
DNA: TGTGCCAGCAGCTCAAAGGGACTAGCGGGAGCCGGGGAGCTGTTTTTT
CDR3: CASSSKGLAGAGELFF

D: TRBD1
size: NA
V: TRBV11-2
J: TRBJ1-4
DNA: TGTGCCAGCAGCACGACAGGGATAACTAATGAAAAACTGTTTTTT
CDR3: CASSTTGITNEKLFF

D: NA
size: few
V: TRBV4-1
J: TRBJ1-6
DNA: TGCGCCAGCAGCCAAGGCGGGGCCCATTCACCCCTCCACTTT
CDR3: CASSQGGAHSPLHF

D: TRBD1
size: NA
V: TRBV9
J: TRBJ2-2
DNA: TGTGCCAGCAGCGTTAGGGACAGGCGAACAACCGGGGAGCTGTTTTTT
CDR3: CASSVRDRRTTGELFF

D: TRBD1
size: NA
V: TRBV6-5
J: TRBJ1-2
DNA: TGTGCCAGCAGGAGGACAGGGGGAGAGTCCGGCGGCTACACCTTC
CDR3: CASRRTGGESGGYTF

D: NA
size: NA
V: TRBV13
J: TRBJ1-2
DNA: TGTGCCAGCAGCCCAAGCGGGGGTCAGGGCTACACCTTC
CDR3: CASSPSGGQGYTF